Reported below is one T cell receptor beta chain. Its antigen is unknown. There were likely unrecorded immune exposures, though donors were nominally healthy when sampled. The sample is drawn from a study of cytomegalovirus exposure and HLA in healthy donors. The V segment lost 6 bases and the J segment 6 bases; nucleotides outside the gene matches: 10. The CDR3 is 14 residues long. Germline loops: CDR1 WNHNN, CDR2 SYGVQD (reference sequence). Study results and limitations: Later on, an analysis showed TCR association rates differing by HLA locus, with DRB1 the most and HLA-C the fewest. CMV antigen specificity was confirmed in vitro for three CMV-associated chains. The number of N-insertions in an Asian-associated ancestry cluster was reportedly below the approximately 700-donor mean in a later analysis.

Researchers ran the PCR with 60 Vbeta and 13 Jbeta primers. The repertoire was sequenced with immunoSEQ multiplex PCR; TCRdb's copy has only in-frame clones and lacks some. The data hold around 170,000 clones, with less than 75% observed a single time. The genes are TRBV10-1 and TRBJ2-7; TRBD1 agrees at 8 bases. This receptor was taken from a girl aged 5-17 years in good health and CMV-seronegative. The sequenced sample was PBMCs. DNA of the CDR3: TGCGCCAGCAGCCACCGGGACAGGTCTCTCGAGCAGTACTTC. Translated: CASSHRDRSLEQYF.